The 31 T cell receptor beta chains reported below all come from one sample, sequenced in a study of low-dose radiotherapy and immunotherapy resistance in tumors. As to time point: before trial treatment. TRAV and TRBV primers primed cDNA for both TCRalpha and TCRbeta. TCRs were put through roughly 20 PCR cycles of amplification with Phusion. A constant-region primer and the V-primer adapter served as the primer pair. Via MiXCR, TCRdb re-called the reads, giving one row per CDR3 protein. Of some 57,000 distinct CDR3 sequences listed, 25% are singletons. Sequencing was performed on PBMCs, taken before treatment. The receptors were gathered from a male donor with prostate cancer.

In its sample, this clonotype was seen many times. This sequence joins TRBV7-9 and TRBJ2-2; 7 positions match TRBD2. The CDR3 loop spans 16 amino acids. The V gene's germline CDR1 is SEHNR and CDR2 FQNEAQ (reference sequence). V lost 6 bases and J lost 4; bases outside the gene matches: 11. The CDR3, as DNA: TGTGCCAGCAGAATAAAGCTAGCGGTGGTCACCGGGGAGCTGTTTTTT. Translation: CASRIKLAVVTGELFF. Full variable domain (remainder filled in from reference TRBV7-9 and TRBJ2-2): DTGVSQNPRHKITKRGQNVTFRCDPISEHNRLYWYRQTLGQGPEFLTYFQNEAQLEKSRLLSDRFSAERPKGSFSTLEIQRTEQGDSAMYLCASRIKLAVVTGELFFGEGSRLTVL.

This clonotype was counted at least ten times. The chain combines TRBV6-6 with TRBJ2-2, with D possibly called TRBD1 or TRBD2 (6 bases each). CDR3 size: 17 residues. V was shortened by 2 bases and J by 5 bases, with 18 bases between the two germline ends. Germline V CDR1 and CDR2: MNHNY, SVGAGI (reference sequence). The CDR3 DNA follows: TGTGCCAGCAGTTACGCCCTCGGCGTAGGGGGGACCGGGGAGCTGTTTTTT. Translating gives CASSYALGVGGTGELFF.

A remark on this clonotype: A read error is likely here: a far larger clone is one base away. The chain recombines TRBV6-2 or TRBV6-3 with TRBJ2-5, with 9 nucleotides matching TRBD2. Germline V gives CDR1 MNHEY, CDR2 SVGEGT. Losses at the gene ends were 4 bases for V and 11 bases for J; bases not matched to a gene: 20. This CDR3 comprises 17 residues. As DNA, the CDR3 is TGTGCCAGCAGTTGGAGGCCGCGGACTAGCGTCTACAATGAGCAGTACTTC. Protein sequence: CASSWRPRTSVYNEQYF.

This clonotype was seen repeatedly, ten times or more. This chain connects TRBV15 to TRBJ1-2; 7 bases agree with TRBD1. V lost 0 bases, J lost 7 bases, and 8 bases stayed unmatched. The germline gives CDR1 LNHNV, CDR2 YYDKDF (reference sequence). The CDR3 is 15 amino acids. The CDR3 sequence is CATSRDRPTGFGYTF. CDR3 in DNA: TGTGCCACCAGCAGAGATCGACCGACAGGGTTTGGCTACACCTTC.

This sequence joins TRBV28 and TRBJ1-3; 12 bases fit TRBD1. This CDR3 region has 15 residues. The J segment lost 8 bases and the V segment lost 5 bases, leaving 7 bases of the junction unmatched. Germline lookup yields CDR1 MDHEN and CDR2 SYDVKM. CDR3 sequence: CASSPGQGAGDTIYF. Here the CDR3 DNA reads TGTGCCAGCAGTCCGGGACAGGGGGCAGGTGACACCATATATTTT.

This clonotype was detected ten times or more. The chain is built from TRBV19 and TRBJ2-2; tentative D call: TRBD1 (6 bases). V lost 3 bases and J 0 bases, leaving 14 bases between the germline ends. The CDR3 loop spans 17 amino acids. Germline V gives CDR1 LNHDA, CDR2 SQIVND (reference sequence). The CDR3 DNA is TGTGCCAGTAGTATCCGGACAGCCACCACGAACACCGGGGAGCTGTTTTTT. Its protein is CASSIRTATTNTGELFF.

This clonotype was seen at least ten times. The V and J genes are TRBV5-4 and TRBJ1-2; D gene ambiguous. Trimming removed 6 bases from V and 9 bases from J, with 21 bases in between. Per the germline V gene, CDR1 is SGHNT and CDR2 is YYREEE (reference sequence). This CDR3 contains 14 residues. CDR3 in amino acids: CASIRKGSPASYTF. In nucleotides, the CDR3 is TGTGCCAGCATTAGGAAAGGTTCTCCTGCGAGCTACACCTTC.

The sample holds many counts of this clonotype. V is TRBV6-2 or TRBV6-3 and J is TRBJ1-1; a weak D match, TRBD1 (6 bases). The CDR3 contains 15 residues. The germline V and J ends were trimmed by 0 bases and 4 bases, with 12 bases remaining between them. Looked up from germline, CDR1 is MNHEY and CDR2 is SVGEGT. CDR3: CASSYSLTGITEAFF. The CDR3 nucleotides are TGTGCCAGCAGTTACTCATTAACAGGGATCACTGAAGCTTTCTTT.

The chain joins TRBV10-2 to TRBJ2-7, with TRBD2 as a possible D gene (5 bases). From germline, CDR1 is WSHSY and CDR2 SAAADI. The CDR3 consists of 14 residues. V lost 6 bases and J 7 bases, leaving 19 bases between the germline ends. This CDR3 is CASSPSLPGTEQYF. For the CDR3, the DNA is TGCGCCAGCAGCCCTAGCCTCCCGGGTACTGAGCAGTACTTC.

The V and J genes are TRBV5-1 and TRBJ2-1, with D unclear. The V end was cut by 0 bases, the J end by 7 bases, with 17 bases between. From germline, CDR1 is SGHRS and CDR2 YFSETQ. This CDR3 has 16 amino acids. The CDR3 reads CASSLALEPRANEQFF. The DNA for the CDR3 is TGCGCCAGCAGCTTGGCCCTGGAACCCAGAGCTAATGAGCAGTTCTTC. Full variable domain (remainder filled in from reference TRBV5-1 and TRBJ2-1): KAGVTQTPRYLIKTRGQQVTLSCSPISGHRSVSWYQQTPGQGLQFLFEYFSETQRNKGNFPGRFSGRQFSNSRSEMNVSTLELGDSALYLCASSLALEPRANEQFFGPGTRLTVL.

Concerning this clonotype itself: A far larger clone lies a single base away; this is likely a read error. The chain carries TRBV7-2 and TRBJ2-4; D not certain. The CDR3 length is 15 residues. V lost 1 base and J 13 bases, leaving 20 bases between the germline ends. From germline, CDR1 is SGHTA and CDR2 FQGNSA. CDR3 coding DNA: TGTGCCAGCAGCTTAGAACCGATGGGCTATCCCAAGCAGTACTTC. This sequence encodes CASSLEPMGYPKQYF.

The rearrangement joins TRBV11-3 to TRBJ1-4; 9 bases fit TRBD1. The germline V gene has CDR1 SGHNT and CDR2 YENEEA. CDR3 length: 14 residues. The V gene end was trimmed by 4 bases and the J gene end by 7 bases; junction bases not matched to a gene: 4. In DNA form, the CDR3 reads TGTGCCAGCAGCTCGGGACAGGGAGGTGAAAAACTGTTTTTT. This codes for CASSSGQGGEKLFF.

There are many counts of this clonotype. The chain joins TRBV19 to TRBJ2-1, with TRBD2 matching 10 bases. The germline V gene has CDR1 LNHDA and CDR2 SQIVND (reference sequence). With 6 bases clipped from V and 9 bases from J, the junction kept 8 bases outside the gene matches. This CDR3 has 14 amino acids. CDR3 DNA sequence: TGTGCCAGTAGGGTGACTAGCGGGCTTCGTGAGCAGTTCTTC. This encodes CASRVTSGLREQFF.

This clonotype appeared many times. The gene calls are TRBV7-9 and TRBJ2-2, with 11 nucleotides matching TRBD2. This CDR3 is 15 amino acids long. Germline V gene lookup returns CDR1 SEHNR and CDR2 FQNEAQ (reference sequence). The V and J ends lost 5 bases and 8 bases, in that order; junction bases with no gene match: 7. The chain's CDR3 is CASSLLLAGAGELFF. The CDR3, as DNA: TGTGCCAGCAGCCTATTACTAGCGGGAGCTGGGGAGCTGTTTTTT.

In this sample, this clonotype turned up a few times. J is TRBJ2-1 and V is TRBV2; TRBD1 agrees at 12 bases. The CDR3 covers 15 residues. Trimming took 5 bases from V and 7 from J; bases not matched to a gene: 6. Germline assignment: CDR1 SNHLY and CDR2 FYNNEI. CDR3 in DNA: TGTGCCAGCAGTTCCGGGACAGGGGGCGTGAATGAGCAGTTCTTC. Translated: CASSSGTGGVNEQFF.

This clonotype appeared many times. One junction end does not reproduce the germline sequence, and a read error may be involved. The gene calls are TRBV5-1 and TRBJ2-1; D gene ambiguous. The CDR3 loop spans 16 amino acids. From germline, CDR1 is SGHRS and CDR2 YFSETQ. Written as DNA, the CDR3 is TGTGCCAGCAGCAAGCCCGACTTTTTCCGGGTCAGCGAGCAGTTCTTC. It is translated as CASSKPDFFRVSEQFF.

Ten or more counts support this clonotype. DNA for the CDR3: TGTGCCAGCAGCCAAGATCGCGTAGGGTCTAATGAAAAACTGTTTTTT. This sequence encodes CASSQDRVGSNEKLFF. The chain joins TRBV3-1 to TRBJ1-4; no definite D call. The CDR3 is 16 amino acids. Germline V gene sequence: CDR1 LGHDT, CDR2 YNNKEL (reference sequence). V shed 0 bases and J shed 3 bases, with 11 bases lying between them. The full variable domain, in which reference TRBV3-1 and TRBJ1-4 provide the parts outside the CDR3, is DTAVSQTPKYLVTQMGNDKSIKCEQNLGHDTMYWYKQDSKKFLKIMFSYNNKELIINETVPNRFSPKSPDKAHLNLHINSLELGDSAVYFCASSQDRVGSNEKLFFGSGTQLSVL.

This clonotype appeared a few times. This chain links TRBV7-3 with TRBJ2-1; D not resolved. Trimming pared 4 bases from V and 0 bases from J, leaving 10 bases between. CDR3 length equals 15 residues. The germline V gene has CDR1 SGHTA and CDR2 FQGTGA. The CDR3 bases are TGTGCCAGCAGCTCCTCAGCGAGCTCCTACAATGAGCAGTTCTTC. It encodes CASSSSASSYNEQFF.

This clonotype was observed many times. V gene TRBV19 combines with J gene TRBJ2-5; TRBD1 matches 9 bases. The germline CDR1 and CDR2 sequences are LNHDA and SQIVND (reference sequence). The CDR3 consists of 15 residues. The junction had 8 bases not matched to a gene; V was cut back by 4 bases and J by 5 bases. The CDR3 DNA reads as TGTGCCAGTAGTACCGGGACAGGGTGGCGTGAGACCCAGTACTTC. Translation gives CASSTGTGWRETQYF.

This clonotype came up many times. V gene TRBV3-1 combines with J gene TRBJ1-1; a possible D gene is TRBD1 (5 bases). The germline gives CDR1 LGHDT, CDR2 YNNKEL (reference sequence). This CDR3 is 12 amino acids long. V shed 4 bases and J shed 8 bases, with 11 bases lying between them. CDR3 in DNA: TGTGCCAGCAGCCCCGGGCGGGGGGAAGCTTTCTTT. Amino acid sequence: CASSPGRGEAFF.

This clonotype has at least ten counts. The V and J genes are TRBV25-1 and TRBJ2-1, with D possibly being TRBD1 (6 bases). The CDR3 has 13 amino acids. Per the germline V gene, CDR1 is MGHDK and CDR2 is SYGVNS. V lost 6 bases to trimming and J lost 8 bases, with 14 bases between them. DNA for the CDR3: TGTGCCAGCAGGAGAGGGCAGGGGTATGAGCAGTTCTTC. Translation gives CASRRGQGYEQFF.

Only a few counts were recorded for this clonotype. This rearrangement joins TRBV27 to TRBJ2-2; D unclear. V gave up 3 bases and J gave up 0 bases, with 8 bases separating them. Germline CDR1 MNHEY, CDR2 SMNVEV (reference sequence). This CDR3 is built from 15 residues. The CDR3 sequence: CASSFRPANTGELFF. The CDR3 DNA sequence: TGTGCCAGCAGTTTCCGGCCCGCGAACACCGGGGAGCTGTTTTTT.

This clonotype was found a few times. The genes are TRBV2 and TRBJ1-6; D is perhaps TRBD1 (5 bases). Germline CDR1 is SNHLY and CDR2 is FYNNEI. V dropped 5 bases and J dropped 8 bases, with 19 bases sitting between them. This CDR3 contains 16 residues. The CDR3 coding sequence is TGTGCCAGCAGTTACCAGGGCCTCCGGGGTGATTCACCCCTCCACTTT. Amino acids: CASSYQGLRGDSPLHF.

This clonotype has more than one count but fewer than ten. V usage is TRBV9 and J usage is TRBJ2-7; TRBD1 might be the D (5 bases). This CDR3 region has 14 residues. With 1 base removed from V and 3 bases from J, the gap between germline ends came to 11 bases. Germline V lookup: CDR1 SGDLS, CDR2 YYNGEE. The CDR3 region has the DNA TGTGCCAGCAGCGTAAGATCAGGGAACTACGAGCAGTACTTC. Translated: CASSVRSGNYEQYF.

In DNA form, the CDR3 reads TGTGCCAGCAGCCAACCCGGGACAGGGCCCTACGAGCAGTACTTC. Its protein product is CASSQPGTGPYEQYF. The chain has TRBV14 and TRBJ2-7; 9 positions match TRBD1. The V gene's germline CDR1 is SGHDN and CDR2 FVKESK. This CDR3 spans 15 amino acids. V lost 2 bases and J lost 2; bases outside the gene matches: 4.

This clonotype was observed many times. The chain's CDR3 is CAIGFGGDYSPLHF. CDR3 bases: TGTGCCATCGGGTTTGGTGGGGATTATTCACCCCTCCACTTT. This chain connects TRBV10-3 to TRBJ1-6, with D hard to call. The germline CDR1 and CDR2 sequences are ENHRY and SYGVKD. The CDR3 runs 14 residues. The ends were cut back, 8 bases at V and 8 bases at J, with 16 bases in the middle.

Ten or more counts support this clonotype. The chain couples TRBV12-3 or TRBV12-4 to TRBJ2-1; D may be TRBD1 or TRBD2 (7 bases each). V lost 7 bases, J lost 11 bases, and 18 bases lay in between. The CDR3 contains 13 residues. For the CDR3, the DNA is TGTGCCAGCACTCCAGGGGGGGCCCGGCAGCAGTTCTTC. Encoded protein: CASTPGGARQQFF.

This clonotype was observed at least ten times. DNA of the CDR3: TGCGCCAGCAGCCCCCCGGGACAGGGTATTGACGAGCAGTACTTC. This gives the protein CASSPPGQGIDEQYF. The chain has TRBV10-2 and TRBJ2-7; 9 positions match TRBD1. The V and J ends lost 6 bases and 5 bases, in that order; junction bases with no gene match: 11. Germline CDR1 and CDR2: WSHSY and SAAADI. CDR3 length: 15 residues.

This clonotype was counted many times. The gene calls are TRBV19 and TRBJ2-7; perhaps TRBD1 as D (6 bases). This CDR3 is 15 amino acids long. Looked up from germline, CDR1 is LNHDA and CDR2 is SQIVND (reference sequence). The V gene lost 1 base and the J gene lost 4 bases, with 14 bases spanning the gap. The CDR3 DNA reads TGTGCCAGTAGTATAGTAACAGGGAAGGTATACGAGCAGTACTTC. As protein: CASSIVTGKVYEQYF.

This clonotype was seen ten or more times. The chain joins TRBV4-1 to TRBJ2-5; possibly TRBD1 for D (7 bases). The germline CDR1 and CDR2 sequences are MGHRA and YSYEKL. The CDR3 totals 18 residues. Trimming left V 0 bases short and J 5 bases short, with 22 bases between. This CDR3 is CASSQDLGGRQGGETQYF. As DNA, the CDR3 is TGCGCCAGCAGCCAAGACTTGGGAGGCCGACAGGGTGGCGAGACCCAGTACTTC.

This clonotype was observed many times. This sequence joins TRBV12-3 or TRBV12-4 and TRBJ1-2; TRBD1 matches at 8 bases. This CDR3 is built from 14 residues. V dropped 6 bases and J dropped 8; count of bases not matched to a gene: 11. The CDR3 DNA reads as TGTGCCAGCAGCCCAAGTGGACAGGGCTACGGCTACACCTTC. This translates into CASSPSGQGYGYTF.